Listed below are T cell receptor beta chains from one sample, sequenced in a study of blood T cell repertoires in COVID-19. TCRdb's table, derived via immunoSEQ multiplex PCR, lists solely in-frame clones and lacks some. The sample lists 35,000 to 40,000 clones, 81% seen once, with 25% to 30% in the top ten. The specimen sequenced was peripheral blood. The source is an elderly man with active or convalescent COVID-19. Both conserved end residues are part of each CDR3. The D gene is left open where the match is weak. Size tells how often a clone was seen (once, few, many) or the class of an expanded clone, and some rows leave it out.

-	TRBV25-1	-	TRBJ1-3	TGTGCCAGCAGTGAATGGGCCAACTCTGGAAACACCATATATTTT	CASSEWANSGNTIYF
-	TRBV18	TRBD1	TRBJ1-2	TGTGCCAGCTCTCCTGGACAGGACCACTATGGCTACACCTTC	CASSPGQDHYGYTF
-	TRBV27	-	TRBJ1-6	TGTGCCAGCAGCTTACAGGGCCTCAGATATTCACCCCTCCACTTT	CASSLQGLRYSPLHF
-	TRBV6-5	TRBD1	TRBJ1-5	TGTGCCAGCAGGCCGGACAGGGGACCCAATCAGCCCCAGCATTTT	CASRPDRGPNQPQHF
once	TRBV7-2	-	TRBJ2-5	TGTGCCAGCAGCTTAGCCAGCCAAGAGACCCAGTACTTC	CASSLASQETQYF
-	TRBV5-1	-	TRBJ2-7	TGCGCCAGCAGCGCCCTTCCCAGCGGATCCTACGAGCAGTACTTC	CASSALPSGSYEQYF
-	TRBV21-1	-	TRBJ2-5	TGTGCCAGCAGATATAGCGGGATAAGGTCAGAGACCCAGTACTTC	CASRYSGIRSETQYF
-	TRBV27	TRBD1	TRBJ1-3	TGTGCCAGCAGTTCACGGACAGGACCTGGAAACACCATATATTTT	CASSSRTGPGNTIYF
-	TRBV7-9	TRBD1	TRBJ1-2	TGTGCCAGCAGCTTATGGACAGGGGAAGGCTACACCTTC	CASSLWTGEGYTF
few	TRBV30	-	TRBJ2-7	TGTGCCTGGCACCCCGAGGATCAGGGGGAGCAGTACTTC	CAWHPEDQGEQYF
-	TRBV4-3	-	TRBJ1-5	TGCGCCAGCAGCCCTACAGTATACAATCAGCCCCAGCATTTT	CASSPTVYNQPQHF
-	TRBV1	-	TRBJ2-5	TGCACCAGCAGCCAAGGGGGGACAGGGAGGCAAGAGACCCAGTACTTC	CTSSQGGTGRQETQYF
-	TRBV18	TRBD2	TRBJ2-1	TGTGCCAGCTCACCCGTGAGACTAGCGGGGGGGCTCACCTACAATGAGCAGTTCTTC	CASSPVRLAGGLTYNEQFF
-	TRBV24-1	TRBD2	TRBJ2-3	TGTGCCACCAGTGATCCCGCAGCGGGAGGCACAGATACGCAGTATTTT	CATSDPAAGGTDTQYF